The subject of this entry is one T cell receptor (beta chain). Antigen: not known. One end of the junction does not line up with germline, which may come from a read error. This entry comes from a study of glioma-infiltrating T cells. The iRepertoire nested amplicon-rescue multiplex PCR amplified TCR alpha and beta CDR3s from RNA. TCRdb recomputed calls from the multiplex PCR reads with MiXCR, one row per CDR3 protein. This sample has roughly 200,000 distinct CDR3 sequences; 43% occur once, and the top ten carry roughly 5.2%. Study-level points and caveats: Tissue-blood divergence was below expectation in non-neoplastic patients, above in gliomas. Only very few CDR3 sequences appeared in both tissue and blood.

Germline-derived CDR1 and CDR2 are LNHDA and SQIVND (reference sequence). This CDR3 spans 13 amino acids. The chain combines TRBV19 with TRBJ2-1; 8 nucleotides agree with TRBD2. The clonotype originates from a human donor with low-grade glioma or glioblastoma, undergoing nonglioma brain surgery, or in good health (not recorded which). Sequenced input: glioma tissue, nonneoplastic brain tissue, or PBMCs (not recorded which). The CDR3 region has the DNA TGTGCCAGTAGTCCAACTAGCGGCGATGAGAAGTTCTTC. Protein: CASSPTSGDEKFF.